This T cell receptor (beta chain) was documented in a study of CD4 T cells in relation to SARS-CoV-2 and coronaviruses. Looking at the study overall: Shared crossreactive spike epitopes were mapped to their HLA restriction.

The unexposed donors gave CD4+ T cells in about 2011-2019, prior to COVID-19. CD4+ T cells were isolated from the cells after 10 days of culture. Cells permitting, SARS-CoV-2 S/N and four cold-coronavirus spikes were tested on unexposed-donor CD4+ T cells. TCRdb's table, derived via immunoSEQ multiplex PCR, lists solely in-frame clones and lacks some. The sample records 12,000 or so clones, roughly 80% being singletons. To note about this clone: The antigen is undetermined.

Unmatched junction bases numbered 7, after V lost 3 bases and J lost 7 bases. Germline V gene lookup returns CDR1 SGHTA and CDR2 FQGNSA. The CDR3 has 15 amino acids. Study results and limitations: In about 65% of donors, memory CD4+ clonotypes crossrecognized SARS-CoV-2 and at least one common cold coronavirus spike.

The chain is built from TRBV7-2 and TRBJ2-3, with 10 bases lining up with TRBD2. The source is a human donor in good health. Material for sequencing was CD4+ T cells from PBMCs, cultured in vitro. CDR3 sequence reads: CASSFPSSGGHTQYF. Here the CDR3 DNA reads TGTGCCAGCAGCTTCCCCTCTAGCGGGGGTCATACGCAGTATTTT.